This T cell receptor (beta chain) was obtained from a study of blood T cell repertoires in COVID-19. Study-wide background: From the United States, Italy and Spain came samples of acute and convalescent COVID-19. T cells, B-cell-depleted T cells, or PBMCs supplied cDNA or gDNA.

In the original workflow: By means of reference gene primer amplification, nucleated cell counts were estimated. The protocol was immunoSEQ multiplex PCR, while the TCRdb copy is restricted to in-frame clones and leaves out a portion. For V, J and clone size, that table is used; D and trimming come from the DNA. The sample includes a few hundred thousand clones, approximately 90% of them seen just once. This CDR3 contains 17 residues. CDR1 and CDR2 from the germline V gene are LGHDT and YNNKEL (reference sequence). The V segment lost 3 bases and the J segment 0 bases; nucleotides outside the gene matches: 5.

Sequencing input: peripheral blood. The sequence was obtained from a woman between 18 and 29 years old who had recovered from COVID-19. The genes are TRBV3-1 (or the pseudogene TRBV3-2) and TRBJ2-3; TRBD2 matches 11 bases. CDR3 in amino acids: CASSHETSGTSTDTQYF. CDR3 in DNA: TGTGCCAGCAGCCATGAGACTAGCGGGACTAGCACAGATACGCAGTATTTT.